The 8 T cell receptor beta chains listed next were all sequenced from one sample in a study of CD8 T cells in Susac syndrome. RNA in amounts of roughly 0.5 to 1 ug was reverse transcribed with random hexamers. Each CDR3 protein gets one entry after TCRdb re-called the immunoSEQ multiplex PCR reads with MiXCR. The sample lists roughly 190,000 distinct CDR3 sequences, approximately 94% occurring once. Sequencing was carried out using CD4+ T cells from PBMCs. The receptors originated from a human donor in good health.

On this clonotype itself: One junction end disagrees with the germline gene, perhaps due to a read error. This chain connects TRBV28 to TRBJ2-7; 9 bases line up with TRBD1. The CDR3 covers 14 residues. CDR1 is MDHEN and CDR2 is SYDVKM in the germline V gene. CDR3 amino acids: CANSLGTGIYEQYF. The CDR3 coding sequence is TGTGCCAACAGTTTAGGGACAGGGATCTACGAGCAGTACTTC.

This chain joins TRBV5-4 and TRBJ2-1; possibly TRBD1 for D (5 bases). Between the trimmed V and J ends, which lost 4 bases and 0 bases, there was a span of 11 bases. This CDR3 contains 15 residues. Germline V gene lookup returns CDR1 SGHNT and CDR2 YYREEE (reference sequence). For the CDR3, the DNA is TGTGCCAGCAGCGAGCAGGGTCTCTCCTACAATGAGCAGTTCTTC. Protein sequence: CASSEQGLSYNEQFF.

The chain is built from TRBV20-1 and TRBJ2-1, with no clear D. The CDR3 covers 12 residues. V gave up 8 bases and J gave up 8 bases, with 16 bases separating them. CDR1 is DFQATT, CDR2 SNEGSKA, per germline (reference sequence). The CDR3 nucleotides are TGCAGTACCTCGAGCGAGTTGGATGAGCAGTTCTTC. It yields the protein CSTSSELDEQFF.

CDR3 coding DNA: TGCAGTGCCCATCCCCCTACAGCGGGAGTCAGCACAGATACGCAGTATTTT. Residues: CSAHPPTAGVSTDTQYF. This chain connects TRBV20-1 to TRBJ2-3; 8 nucleotides match TRBD2. This CDR3 is built from 17 residues. CDR1 DFQATT and CDR2 SNEGSKA come from the germline V gene (reference sequence). V was pared by 6 bases and J by 0 bases, with 14 bases of the junction left unmatched.

The chain joins TRBV4-2 to TRBJ2-5; 11 nucleotides line up with TRBD2. Germline loops: CDR1 LGHNA, CDR2 YNFKEQ. V shed 1 base and J 4 bases; nucleotides not matched to a gene: 5. The length of the CDR3 is 16 residues. CDR3 loop: CASSQGSGRAGETQYF. For the CDR3, the DNA is TGTGCCAGCAGCCAAGGTAGCGGGAGGGCCGGAGAGACCCAGTACTTC.

The V and J genes are TRBV7-2 and TRBJ2-3; 10 positions match TRBD2. Per germline, CDR1 SGHTA and CDR2 FQGNSA. V lost 2 bases, J lost 6 bases, and 8 bases stayed unmatched. The CDR3 is made up of 16 amino acids. CDR3 protein: CASSLNLAGVMDTQYF. CDR3 nucleotides: TGTGCCAGCAGCTTAAACCTAGCGGGAGTGATGGATACGCAGTATTTT. Together with reference TRBV7-2 and TRBJ2-3, the CDR3 gives the full variable domain: GAGVSQSPSNKVTEKGKDVELRCDPISGHTALYWYRQSLGQGLEFLIYFQGNSAPDKSGLPSDRFSAERTGGSVSTLTIQRTQQEDSAVYLCASSLNLAGVMDTQYFGPGTRLTVL.

This chain uses TRBV12-3 or TRBV12-4 with TRBJ2-3, with 8 bases identical to TRBD2. The V gene end was trimmed by 5 bases and the J gene end by 1 base; junction bases not matched to a gene: 5. The CDR3 consists of 15 residues. The CDR3 here is CASSREAGGTDTQYF. The CDR3 bases are TGTGCCAGCAGTCGGGAAGCGGGAGGCACAGATACGCAGTATTTT.

The genes are TRBV20-1 and TRBJ2-2, with D unresolved. The CDR3 consists of 11 residues. V was trimmed by 6 bases and J by 1 base, leaving 3 bases between them. From germline, CDR1 is DFQATT and CDR2 SNEGSKA (reference sequence). In nucleotides, the CDR3 is TGCAGTGCAGGGAACACCGGGGAGCTGTTTTTT. Its translation is CSAGNTGELFF.